This T cell receptor (beta chain) derives from a study of blood T cells in healthy people across ages. This clonotype was seen a few times. Its antigen is not identified. Through a sample-barcoded 5' primer and a J-beta primer mix, a second PCR was run for roughly 6 to 12 cycles. TCRdb called the 5' RACE reads again in MiXCR, with one record for every CDR3 protein. The table includes roughly 410,000 distinct CDR3 sequences, about 55% detected once. Notes on the study in general: In older individuals, TCR beta diversity per million T cells was lower, falling roughly linearly with age.

This sequence was found in a man in his sixties in good health. Sequenced material: blood.

The CDR3 bases are TGTGCCAGCAGTTTACCGAGCGGGACCACCTACGAGCAGTACTTC. Translating gives CASSLPSGTTYEQYF. The chain carries TRBV28 and TRBJ2-4; TRBD2 aligns across 7 bases. TRBJ2-7 explains the end of the DNA better; the J call may be wrong. Germline values: CDR1 MDHEN, CDR2 SYDVKM. This CDR3 is built from 15 residues.